The clone carrying this TCR beta chain showed up many times. These data come from a study of metastatic and nonmetastatic thyroid tumors. The overall study: Samples came from malignant and benign thyroid patients, and repertoires were compared across blood and tumor or nodule tissue.

V shed 3 bases and J 6 bases; nucleotides not matched to a gene: 8. This CDR3 region has 15 residues. Germline CDR1 and CDR2: SGDLS and YYNGEE. Treatment of any kind had been given to no patient before thyroid surgery. TCRdb re-processed the PCR reads through MiXCR. This repertoire shows 75,000 to 95,000 clones, 9.5% to 15% found once; its top ten account for about 11%. Source material: blood. The receptor was isolated from a female donor with papillary thyroid cancer or a benign thyroid nodule (not recorded which). Some clones in this sample may be carry-over from other donors' samples. This rearrangement joins TRBV9 to TRBJ2-7; 11 bases match TRBD2. This CDR3 reads CASSAIAGGPGEQYF. The CDR3 nucleotides are TGTGCCAGCAGCGCAATAGCGGGAGGGCCGGGCGAGCAGTACTTC.